This is a list of T cell receptor beta chains from one sample in a study of radiotherapy plus CTLA-4 blockade in lung cancer. Clones were sequenced by immunoSEQ multiplex PCR, and TCRdb holds only the in-frame ones, with some missing. This sample yields approximately 80,000 clones, of which roughly 80% are seen a single time; approximately 0.81% belongs to the top ten. Sequenced here: peripheral blood, sampled from a patient treated with radiotherapy plus ipilimumab. The source is a human donor with non-small cell lung cancer who had stable disease on radiotherapy plus ipilimumab. The CDR3 runs from the conserved cysteine through the conserved F or W. A D gene is named only where the DNA matches it firmly. Clone size is given for some rows only: seen once, a few or many times, or a class if the clone is expanded.

J gene | clone size | V gene | D gene | CDR3 protein | CDR3 DNA
TRBJ2-3 | - | TRBV9 | - | CASNINHFTDTQYF | TGTGCCAGCAATATAAACCACTTCACAGATACGCAGTATTTT
TRBJ2-2 | - | TRBV7-3 | TRBD2 | CASSYGTSGKDGELFF | TGTGCCAGCAGTTACGGGACTAGCGGGAAGGACGGGGAGCTGTTTTTT
TRBJ2-1 | - | TRBV7-8 | - | CASSLSDSSYNEQFF | TGTGCCAGCAGCTTATCGGACAGCTCCTACAATGAGCAGTTCTTC
TRBJ1-1 | - | TRBV28 | - | CASSRRLEAFF | TGTGCCAGCAGCCGCCGCCTTGAAGCTTTCTTT
TRBJ2-1 | - | TRBV5-1 | - | CASSLELPDLNEQFF | TGCGCCAGCAGCTTAGAGCTACCTGACCTCAATGAGCAGTTCTTC
TRBJ2-2 | once | TRBV9 | - | CASSAEEGRGTGELFF | TGTGCCAGCAGCGCCGAGGAGGGCCGGGGCACCGGGGAGCTGTTTTTT
TRBJ2-6 | - | TRBV19 | - | CASIKGLTGANVLTF | TGTGCCAGTATAAAGGGTTTAACTGGGGCCAACGTCCTGACTTTC
TRBJ1-2 | - | TRBV30 | - | CAWTTGMNYGYTF | TGTGCCTGGACCACGGGGATGAACTATGGCTACACCTTC
TRBJ1-1 | - | TRBV28 | TRBD1 | CASSSPGQGTEAFF | TGTGCCAGCAGTTCACCGGGACAGGGCACTGAAGCTTTCTTT
TRBJ2-3 | - | TRBV2 | - | CASSDRQGTDTQYF | TGTGCCAGCAGTGACCGGCAGGGGACAGATACGCAGTATTTT
TRBJ2-7 | - | TRBV5-1 | - | CASSLSQASYEQYF | TGCGCCAGCAGCTTAAGCCAGGCGTCCTACGAGCAGTACTTC
TRBJ2-4 | - | TRBV23-1 | - | CASNQGPEAKNIQYF | TGCGCCAGCAACCAGGGCCCGGAGGCCAAAAACATTCAGTACTTC
TRBJ2-7 | - | TRBV6-1 | TRBD1 | CASTTGTGRNEQYF | TGTGCCAGCACCACCGGGACAGGACGAAACGAGCAGTACTTC
TRBJ2-1 | - | TRBV6-1 | - | CASRQNTGLEQFF | TGTGCCAGCAGACAAAATACAGGGCTTGAGCAGTTCTTC
TRBJ2-5 | once | TRBV30 | - | CAWTGAFQETQYF | TGTGCCTGGACAGGGGCCTTTCAAGAGACCCAGTACTTC
TRBJ2-1 | - | TRBV12-5 | - | CASGLGLYNEQFF | TGTGCTAGTGGTTTGGGGCTTTACAATGAGCAGTTCTTC
TRBJ2-3 | - | TRBV19 | - | CASSISGHRTDTQYF | TGTGCCAGTAGTATCTCGGGACACCGAACAGATACGCAGTATTTT
TRBJ2-7 | - | TRBV9 | - | CASSVDGTSYEQYF | TGTGCCAGCAGCGTGGACGGGACCTCCTACGAGCAGTACTTC
TRBJ1-1 | few | TRBV27 | TRBD1 | CASSSGGNTEAFF | TGTGCCAGCAGTTCAGGGGGCAACACTGAAGCTTTCTTT
TRBJ2-7 | - | TRBV2 | - | CASTPGTSSSYEQYF | TGTGCCAGCACTCCAGGGACATCTAGCAGCTACGAGCAGTACTTC
TRBJ2-6 | - | TRBV30 | TRBD1 | CAWSALRGPGSGANVLTF | TGTGCCTGGAGTGCCCTCAGGGGGCCTGGCTCTGGGGCCAACGTCCTGACTTTC
TRBJ1-3 | - | TRBV4-1 | - | CASSQERGPGNTIYF | TGCGCCAGCAGCCAAGAAAGGGGACCGGGCAACACCATATATTTT
TRBJ1-2 | once | TRBV7-9 | TRBD1 | CASSLGQGNGYTF | TGTGCCAGCAGCTTAGGACAGGGGAATGGCTACACCTTC
TRBJ2-7 | - | TRBV28 | - | CASSPRRESGGYEQYF | TGTGCCAGCAGTCCACGGAGGGAGTCCGGTGGCTACGAGCAGTACTTC
TRBJ2-1 | - | TRBV7-6 | - | CASSLDRNEQFF | TGTGCCAGCAGCTTAGATCGGAATGAGCAGTTCTTC
TRBJ1-2 | - | TRBV7-2 | - | CASSLARAALGYGYTF | TGTGCCAGCAGCTTAGCGCGGGCAGCTCTCGGGTATGGCTACACCTTC
TRBJ2-5 | - | TRBV18 | - | CASSTPRETQYF | TGTGCCAGCTCAACACCCCGGGAGACCCAGTACTTC
TRBJ1-5 | once | TRBV28 | - | CASSPGRLSAQHF | TGTGCCAGCAGCCCCGGACGCCTATCGGCCCAGCATTTT
TRBJ2-1 | few | TRBV6-1 | TRBD2 | CAIRTSGSNEQFF | TGTGCCATCCGGACTAGCGGGAGCAATGAGCAGTTCTTC
TRBJ1-1 | few | TRBV19 | TRBD1 | CASSSTGWTEAFF | TGTGCCAGTTCTTCGACAGGGTGGACTGAAGCTTTCTTT
TRBJ2-7 | - | TRBV5-4 | - | CASSLGDGYEQYF | TGTGCCAGCAGCCTGGGAGACGGCTACGAGCAGTACTTC
TRBJ2-3 | - | TRBV27 | - | CASSDPLSTDTQYF | TGTGCCAGCAGTGACCCTCTGAGCACAGATACGCAGTATTTT